Below, one T cell receptor beta chain is given with its context. As yet, its antigen is unknown. The record originates from a study of cytomegalovirus exposure and HLA in healthy donors. In the study overall: The 120 validation repertoires and the approximately 700 first-cohort repertoires shared a platform, a later analysis reported.

These donors were members of the approximately 120-subject validation cohort, a group separate from the approximately 670-subject first cohort. Assay used: immunoSEQ multiplex PCR; TCRdb lists only in-frame clones, some missing. The top ten clones hold roughly 1.2% of a sample with some 340,000 clones, roughly 87% of them seen once. Study observations and caveats: Reportedly, cytomegalovirus status was diagnosed with high sensitivity and specificity. The study flagged 150 to 200 TCR beta chains as cytomegalovirus-associated.

The sequencing sample was made of PBMCs. The source of this sequence is a woman between 25 and 40 years old in good health and CMV-seropositive.

The CDR3 DNA reads TGTGCCAGCAGTTACGGGGGAGAACGGGATACGCAGTATTTT. This codes for CASSYGGERDTQYF. The rearrangement joins TRBV6-5 to TRBJ2-3, with D possibly being TRBD1 or TRBD2 (5 bases each). V was shortened by 2 bases and J by 6 bases, with 12 bases between the two germline ends. The CDR3 covers 14 residues. Germline assignment: CDR1 MNHEY and CDR2 SVGAGI.